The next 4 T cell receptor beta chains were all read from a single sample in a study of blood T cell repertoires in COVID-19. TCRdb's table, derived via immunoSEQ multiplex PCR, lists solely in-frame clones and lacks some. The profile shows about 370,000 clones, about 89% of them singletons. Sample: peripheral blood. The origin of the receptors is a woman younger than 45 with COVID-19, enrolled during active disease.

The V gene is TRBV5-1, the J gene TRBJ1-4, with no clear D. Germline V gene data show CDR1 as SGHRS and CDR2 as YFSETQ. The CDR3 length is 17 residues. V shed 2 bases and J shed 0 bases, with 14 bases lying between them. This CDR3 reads CASSFSIDVATNEKLFF. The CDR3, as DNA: TGCGCCAGCAGCTTTAGCATTGACGTTGCAACTAATGAAAAACTGTTTTTT.

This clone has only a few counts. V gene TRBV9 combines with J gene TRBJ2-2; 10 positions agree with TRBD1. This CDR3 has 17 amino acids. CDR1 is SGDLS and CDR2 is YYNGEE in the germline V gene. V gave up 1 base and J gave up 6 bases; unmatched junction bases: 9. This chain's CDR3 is CASSVRGQGIWAGELFF. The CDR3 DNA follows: TGTGCCAGCAGCGTACGGGGACAGGGGATTTGGGCCGGGGAGCTGTTTTTT.

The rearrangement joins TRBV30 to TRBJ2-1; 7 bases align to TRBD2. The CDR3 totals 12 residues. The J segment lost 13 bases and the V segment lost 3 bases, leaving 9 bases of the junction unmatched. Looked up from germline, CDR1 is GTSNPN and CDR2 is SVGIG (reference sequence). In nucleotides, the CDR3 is TGTGCCTGGAGCCCGAGCGGGGCGGACCAGTTCTTC. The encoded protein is CAWSPSGADQFF.

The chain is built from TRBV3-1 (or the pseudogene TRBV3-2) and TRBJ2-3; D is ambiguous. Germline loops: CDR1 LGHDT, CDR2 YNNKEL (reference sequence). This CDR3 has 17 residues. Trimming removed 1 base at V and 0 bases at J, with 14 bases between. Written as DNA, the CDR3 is TGTGCCAGCAGCCAAGGACAACAGCCTATTAGCACAGATACGCAGTATTTT. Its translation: CASSQGQQPISTDTQYF.